A selection of T cell receptor beta chains follows, all from one sample in a study of blood T cell repertoires in COVID-19. Here immunoSEQ multiplex PCR was the method, and the copy in TCRdb shows in-frame clones only, minus some. The sample yields about 90,000 clones, around three quarters seen once. The source material was peripheral blood. Receptors were obtained from a man in his 70s with acute or convalescent COVID-19. Both conserved end residues are part of each CDR3. D genes are given only for firm matches. Size tells how often a clone was seen (once, few, many) or the class of an expanded clone, and some rows leave it out.

TRBD1	TRBV14	-	TRBJ1-1	TGTGCCAGCAGCCAAGATAACAGGGGTAGCGCTGAAGCTTTCTTT	CASSQDNRGSAEAFF
TRBD1	TRBV27	-	TRBJ2-2	TGTGCCAGCGGACAGGGTAGCGGGGAGCTGTTTTTT	CASGQGSGELFF
TRBD2	TRBV4-1	-	TRBJ2-1	TGCGCCAGCAGCCAAGATCGGCTTGGCGGGAGCTCCTACAATGAGCAGTTCTTC	CASSQDRLGGSSYNEQFF
-	TRBV24-1	-	TRBJ1-5	TGTGCCACCAGTGACTCAAGCATTTATCAGCCCCAGCATTTT	CATSDSSIYQPQHF
-	TRBV2	-	TRBJ2-1	TGTGCCAGCAGGGTGACTAGTGGGGCGCAGTTCTTC	CASRVTSGAQFF
TRBD1	TRBV5-1	-	TRBJ2-2	TGCGCCAGCAGCTTGGGACAGGGGGTCGCCGGGGAGCTGTTTTTT	CASSLGQGVAGELFF
-	TRBV18	-	TRBJ1-2	TGTGCCAGCTCACCGACAGATAACTATGGCTACACCTTC	CASSPTDNYGYTF
-	TRBV7-9	-	TRBJ1-1	TGTGCCAGCCGGAGGGGGGAGGGAATGGGGAACACTGAAGCTTTCTTT	CASRRGEGMGNTEAFF
TRBD1	TRBV30	-	TRBJ1-2	TGTGCCTGGAGGTCGACAGGGGGGCTAGGCTACACCTTC	CAWRSTGGLGYTF
TRBD2	TRBV4-2	-	TRBJ2-7	TGTGCCAGCAGCCCGCGGGAGGGCCCCTACGAGCAGTACTTC	CASSPREGPYEQYF
-	TRBV7-9	medium-sized	TRBJ1-6	TGTGCCAGCAGCTTCGGCCTCAGGGGTTCACCCCTCCACTTT	CASSFGLRGSPLHF
TRBD1	TRBV6-1	-	TRBJ1-5	TGTGCCAGCAGTGACAACAGGGGTACAGCCCAGCATTTT	CASSDNRGTAQHF
-	TRBV7-6	-	TRBJ2-2	TGTGCCAGCAGCTCGAGGGTGGACGGGGAGCTGTTTTTT	CASSSRVDGELFF
-	TRBV19	-	TRBJ1-2	TGTGCCAGTAGCCCCGCCGGGTATCACTATGGCTACACCTTC	CASSPAGYHYGYTF
TRBD2	TRBV29-1	-	TRBJ2-1	TGCAGCGTTGAAGAGGGTGGGGCTAGCGGGGGGAGCTCCTACAATGAGCAGTTCTTC	CSVEEGGASGGSSYNEQFF
TRBD1	TRBV10-3	-	TRBJ1-1	TGTGCCATCCCAGCCCCAGGGGGAGAATGGAACACTGAAGCTTTCTTT	CAIPAPGGEWNTEAFF
TRBD1	TRBV5-1	-	TRBJ1-5	TGCGCCAGCAGCTTAGGGACAGGGGGCAATCAGCCCCAGCATTTT	CASSLGTGGNQPQHF
-	TRBV5-4	-	TRBJ2-6	TGTGCCAGCAGCCGAGAGGGCTCGGGCGGGGCCAACGTCCTGACTTTC	CASSREGSGGANVLTF
TRBD1	TRBV18	-	TRBJ1-1	TGTGCCAGCTCGCAGACAGGGGGCTTGGGGATGAACACTGAAGCTTTCTTT	CASSQTGGLGMNTEAFF
TRBD1	TRBV5-1	-	TRBJ1-2	TGCGCCAGCAGCTTGGATTCCGGACAGGGGAGCTATGGCTACACCTTC	CASSLDSGQGSYGYTF
TRBD1	TRBV5-1	once	TRBJ1-2	TGCGCCAGCAGCACGACAGGGGGCCAGGGCTATGGCTACACCTTC	CASSTTGGQGYGYTF
TRBD2	TRBV7-9	-	TRBJ2-7	TGTGCCAGCAGCTTACTAGCGGGAGTATACGAGCAGTACTTC	CASSLLAGVYEQYF
TRBD1	TRBV19	few	TRBJ1-2	TGTGCCAGTAGTAATAAGGGGGCCGACGTAGGCCATGGCTACACCTTC	CASSNKGADVGHGYTF
-	TRBV4-1	-	TRBJ1-6	TGCGCCAGCAGCCAAGATCGGCAGGGTAGAAATTCACCCCTCCACTTT	CASSQDRQGRNSPLHF
TRBD1	TRBV5-1	-	TRBJ2-3	TGCGCCAGCAGCTTACAGGGGGCTGTAGATACGCAGTATTTT	CASSLQGAVDTQYF
TRBD2	TRBV18	-	TRBJ2-3	TGTGCCAGCTCACCACCGGCCAGCGGGGGGCTGAGGTCTACAGATACGCAGTATTTT	CASSPPASGGLRSTDTQYF
TRBD2	TRBV3-1/TRBV3-2	-	TRBJ2-1	TGTGCCAGCAGCCAATTCGGTGGACTAGCGGGAGAAAACCCGAATGAGCAGTTCTTC	CASSQFGGLAGENPNEQFF
-	TRBV30	-	TRBJ2-1	TGTGCCTGGAGTTTGTCGAGAGAGCAGTTCTTC	CAWSLSREQFF
-	TRBV2	-	TRBJ2-2	TGTGCCAGCAGCCATGAGGGAGGAAACACCGGGGAGCTGTTTTTT	CASSHEGGNTGELFF
TRBD1	TRBV6-1	-	TRBJ2-2	TGTGCCAGCAGTGAAGAACAGGGGATCTCCACCGGGGAGCTGTTTTTT	CASSEEQGISTGELFF
-	TRBV6-1	-	TRBJ1-2	TGTGCCAGCAGTGAGAACGCGGGCGGCTACACCTTC	CASSENAGGYTF
TRBD1	TRBV24-1	-	TRBJ2-1	TGTGCCACGGGTCGGGGACAGGCGCCACTGGATGAGCAGTTCTTC	CATGRGQAPLDEQFF
-	TRBV6-5	once	TRBJ1-1	TGTGCCAGCACCCGACAAACGAACACTGAAGCTTTCTTT	CASTRQTNTEAFF
-	TRBV15	-	TRBJ1-1	TGTGCCACCAGCAGAGATTATTTGGCGTCAGGGTCAGTCACTGAAGCTTTCTTT	CATSRDYLASGSVTEAFF
TRBD1	TRBV10-3	-	TRBJ1-5	TGTGCCATCAGTGAGTCGGGACAGGGACATCAGCCCCAGCATTTT	CAISESGQGHQPQHF
TRBD2	TRBV9	-	TRBJ2-5	TGTGCCAGCAGCGTAGGGCGGGGGTCGGAGACCCAGTACTTC	CASSVGRGSETQYF
-	TRBV10-3	-	TRBJ1-1	TGTGCCATCAGTGATCTCCCTGACACTGAAGCTTTCTTT	CAISDLPDTEAFF
TRBD2	TRBV28	-	TRBJ2-2	TGTGCCAGCAGTGAGACTAGCGGGAGTTACACCGGGGAGCTGTTTTTT	CASSETSGSYTGELFF
TRBD2	TRBV3-1/TRBV3-2	-	TRBJ2-7	TGTGCCAGCAGCCAAGGCCTAGCGGGAGCGAAAGAGCAGTACTTC	CASSQGLAGAKEQYF
-	TRBV20-1	-	TRBJ1-3	TGCAGTGCTAGTAAATTTCGGGAGGGATCGAAGGGAAACACCATATATTTT	CSASKFREGSKGNTIYF
TRBD2	TRBV15	once	TRBJ2-3	TGTGCCACCAGCAGAGAGCGGGGGACGGTGAGAATTTACACAGATACGCAGTATTTT	CATSRERGTVRIYTDTQYF
-	TRBV3-1/TRBV3-2	-	TRBJ1-1	TGTGCCAGCACGTCAAGCGCCCACCTGAACACTGAAGCTTTCTTT	CASTSSAHLNTEAFF
-	TRBV2	-	TRBJ1-2	TGTGCCAGCACAAAGTCGGGGATCTCCCCCTATGGCTACACCTTC	CASTKSGISPYGYTF
-	TRBV29-1	-	TRBJ2-1	TGCAGCGTTGAAAGGAGCTCCAATTACGGCAATGAGCAGTTCTTC	CSVERSSNYGNEQFF
-	TRBV5-6	-	TRBJ1-1	TGTGCCAGCAGCAGCGGACAGAATGAAGCTTTCTTT	CASSSGQNEAFF
TRBD1	TRBV3-1/TRBV3-2	many	TRBJ1-2	TGTGCCAGCAGCGAACAGGGGCTGAACTATGGCTACACCTTC	CASSEQGLNYGYTF
-	TRBV5-4	-	TRBJ1-2	TGTGCCAGCAGCTTGTACGCAGATGGCTACACCTTC	CASSLYADGYTF
-	TRBV5-1	-	TRBJ2-7	TGCGCCAGCAGCTACTCTGAGGTAGCTCAATCCTACGAGCAGTACTTC	CASSYSEVAQSYEQYF
-	TRBV4-1	-	TRBJ2-4	TGCGCCAGCAGCCAAGACGGGAACATTCAGTACTTC	CASSQDGNIQYF
-	TRBV6-5	-	TRBJ1-5	TGTGCCAGCAGCCGCGGGGGGAATAGCAATCAGCCCCAGCATTTT	CASSRGGNSNQPQHF